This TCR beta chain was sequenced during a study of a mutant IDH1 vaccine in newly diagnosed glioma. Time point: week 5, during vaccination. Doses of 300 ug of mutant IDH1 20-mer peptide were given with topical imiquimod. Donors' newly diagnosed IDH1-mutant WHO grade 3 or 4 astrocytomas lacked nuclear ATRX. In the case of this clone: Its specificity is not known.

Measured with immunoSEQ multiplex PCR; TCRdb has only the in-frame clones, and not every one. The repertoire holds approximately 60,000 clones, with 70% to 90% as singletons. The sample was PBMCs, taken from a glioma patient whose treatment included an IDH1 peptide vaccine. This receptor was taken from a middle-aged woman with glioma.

CDR3 sequence reads: CASSQTSTNEKLFF. CDR3 in DNA: TGCGCCAGCAGCCAGACTAGTACCAATGAAAAACTGTTTTTT. The chain recombines TRBV5-1 with TRBJ1-4; D unclear. Trimming removed 4 bases from V and 5 bases from J, with 12 bases in between. This CDR3 has 14 amino acids. CDR1 SGHRS and CDR2 YFSETQ come from the germline V gene.